This is a list of T cell receptor beta chains from one sample in a study of blood T cell repertoires in COVID-19. Profiling relied on immunoSEQ multiplex PCR, and the TCRdb table lists in-frame clones only, not all of them. Of just over 150,000 clones in the sample, 82% were seen once. What was sequenced was peripheral blood. These receptors were taken from a woman aged 35 to 49 with COVID-19, enrolled during active disease. Both conserved end residues are part of each CDR3. D genes are given only for firm matches. Expanded clones are given a class, and other clones once, few, many or no size at all.

CDR3nt: TGTGCCAGCAGCTTTGGGTGGGAGGGCCTACGCAATGAGCAGTTCTTC; CDR3aa: CASSFGWEGLRNEQFF; abundance: -; v_gene: TRBV7-9; d_gene: TRBD2; j_gene: TRBJ2-1
CDR3nt: TGTGCCAGCGCAGTGGAAAGGGGGACTGAAGCTTTCTTT; CDR3aa: CASAVERGTEAFF; abundance: few; v_gene: TRBV2; d_gene: -; j_gene: TRBJ1-1
CDR3nt: TGTGCCTGGAGCGTTGGACAGGGGGCTTCAGATACGCAGTATTTT; CDR3aa: CAWSVGQGASDTQYF; abundance: once; v_gene: TRBV30; d_gene: TRBD1; j_gene: TRBJ2-3
CDR3nt: TGCAGCGCCCCTTACGGAGCGCAAGAGACCCAGTACTTC; CDR3aa: CSAPYGAQETQYF; abundance: once; v_gene: TRBV29-1; d_gene: -; j_gene: TRBJ2-5
CDR3nt: TGCAGTGCTAGTTCCCCCGGGACAGTAGTGTTTTTT; CDR3aa: CSASSPGTVVFF; abundance: -; v_gene: TRBV20-1; d_gene: TRBD1; j_gene: TRBJ1-4
CDR3nt: TGTGCCAGCTCACAACAAAATCAGCCCCAGCATTTT; CDR3aa: CASSQQNQPQHF; abundance: -; v_gene: TRBV18; d_gene: -; j_gene: TRBJ1-5
CDR3nt: TGTGCCAGCAGCTTAGACGGGGGAGGTCAGCCCCAGCATTTT; CDR3aa: CASSLDGGGQPQHF; abundance: -; v_gene: TRBV7-9; d_gene: -; j_gene: TRBJ1-5
CDR3nt: TGTGCCAGCACTGAAAAGGGGATTAAGAACACCATATATTTT; CDR3aa: CASTEKGIKNTIYF; abundance: -; v_gene: TRBV2; d_gene: -; j_gene: TRBJ1-3
CDR3nt: TGTGCCAGCAGTTTAATGACAGCGAGCACAGATACGCAGTATTTT; CDR3aa: CASSLMTASTDTQYF; abundance: few; v_gene: TRBV27; d_gene: -; j_gene: TRBJ2-3
CDR3nt: TGTGCCAGTAGTGTTATCAATCAGCCCCAGCATTTT; CDR3aa: CASSVINQPQHF; abundance: few; v_gene: TRBV19; d_gene: -; j_gene: TRBJ1-5
CDR3nt: TGTGCCAGCAGTTACTTTTTGGGCCGCCAAGAGACCCAGTACTTC; CDR3aa: CASSYFLGRQETQYF; abundance: -; v_gene: TRBV6-5; d_gene: -; j_gene: TRBJ2-5